These 21 T cell receptor beta chains share one sample of origin, sequenced in a study of PD-1 blockade in classical Hodgkin lymphoma. Sequencing used immunoSEQ multiplex PCR; TCRdb keeps in-frame clones, though not all of them. The table records about 15,000 clones, about 71% of them present only once. Stated time point: cycle 4 day 1 (C4D1), after 5 to 7 weeks of nivolumab. All patients experienced relapse after autologous stem cell transplantation, and brentuximab vedotin exposure was variable. The sequencing here drew on peripheral blood mononuclear cells (PBMCs), taken before the fourth cycle of nivolumab. The receptor set was obtained from a human donor with classical Hodgkin lymphoma.

The rearrangement uses TRBV27 and TRBJ1-6, with D perhaps matching TRBD1 (5 bases). The CDR3 length is 15 residues. Germline V gene sequence: CDR1 MNHEY, CDR2 SMNVEV (reference sequence). Trimming stripped 3 bases from V and 7 bases from J, with 13 bases between. This CDR3 is CASSLARGRNSPLHF. CDR3 nucleotide sequence: TGTGCCAGCAGTTTGGCACGGGGGAGGAATTCACCCCTCCACTTT.

The chain links TRBV14 to TRBJ2-5, with 8 bases identical to TRBD1. CDR3 length: 15 amino acids. Germline values: CDR1 SGHDN, CDR2 FVKESK. J gave up 2 bases and V 1 base, and 3 bases lay outside the gene matches. In nucleotides, the CDR3 is TGTGCCAGCAGCCAAGGTCGGACAGGGCAAGAGACCCAGTACTTC. Protein sequence: CASSQGRTGQETQYF.

This chain connects TRBV28 to TRBJ2-1; the match to TRBD1 covers 10 bases. Germline V gene lookup returns CDR1 MDHEN and CDR2 SYDVKM. The V and J ends lost 6 bases and 5 bases, in that order; junction bases with no gene match: 7. The length of the CDR3 is 15 residues. The CDR3 region is CASRPWTGGNNEQFF. CDR3 nucleotides: TGTGCCAGCAGACCATGGACAGGGGGGAACAATGAGCAGTTCTTC.

This clone has just a few counts. This rearrangement joins TRBV10-3 to TRBJ2-1; weak D call: TRBD1 (6 bases). V lost 3 bases and J lost 0, with 9 bases in between. This CDR3 contains 15 residues. Germline V gene sequence: CDR1 ENHRY, CDR2 SYGVKD. The CDR3 coding sequence is TGTGCCATCAGTGAAGGGGGAGACTCCTACAATGAGCAGTTCTTC. Its translation is CAISEGGDSYNEQFF.

This clone has only a few counts. The chain combines TRBV29-1 with TRBJ1-1; D remains ambiguous. The CDR3 totals 12 residues. CDR1 is SQVTM and CDR2 is ANQGSEA in the germline V gene. V lost 5 bases and J lost 1, with 8 bases in between. The CDR3 region has the DNA TGCAGCGTTCACTCCCAGAACACTGAAGCTTTCTTT. Amino acid sequence: CSVHSQNTEAFF.

The genes are TRBV7-3 and TRBJ1-6; TRBD1 matches at 7 bases. Germline V lookup: CDR1 SGHTA, CDR2 FQGTGA. The J segment lost 7 bases and the V segment lost 5 bases, leaving 8 bases of the junction unmatched. The CDR3 is 15 residues long. The CDR3 DNA sequence: TGTGCCAGCAGCCCAGACGGGACAGTAAATTCACCCCTCCACTTT. Amino acids: CASSPDGTVNSPLHF.

This clone showed up just a few times. This chain uses TRBV5-4 with TRBJ2-5, with TRBD1 matching over 7 bases. CDR1 and CDR2 (germline): SGHNT, YYREEE (reference sequence). Trimming at V came to 4 bases and at J to 4 bases, leaving 7 bases not matched to a gene. This CDR3 region has 14 residues. CDR3 region: CASSLRQGGETQYF. CDR3 sequence (DNA): TGTGCCAGCAGCCTACGACAGGGTGGAGAGACCCAGTACTTC.

The chain is built from TRBV2 and TRBJ1-5; 10 bases agree with TRBD1. The CDR3 loop spans 19 amino acids. V shed 2 bases, J shed 0 bases, and the junction held 10 bases outside the gene matches. Germline V CDR1 and CDR2: SNHLY, FYNNEI. CDR3 region: CASSEWGGTGAYSNQPQHF. In DNA, the CDR3 is TGTGCCAGCAGTGAATGGGGCGGGACAGGGGCCTATAGCAATCAGCCCCAGCATTTT.

CDR3 protein: CSAQESGEEQYF. The CDR3 DNA is TGCAGCGCCCAAGAGTCAGGGGAAGAGCAGTACTTC. The chain combines TRBV29-1 with TRBJ2-5; D possibly corresponds to TRBD1 (6 bases). CDR1 SQVTM and CDR2 ANQGSEA come from the germline V gene. The CDR3 consists of 12 residues. V lost 7 bases and J 11 bases, leaving 20 bases between the germline ends.

The CDR3, as DNA: TGTGCCAGCAGCTTGACACCGAGCTCTGGAAACACCATATATTTT. Its protein is CASSLTPSSGNTIYF. The chain couples TRBV5-6 to TRBJ1-3, with unresolved D. Trimming removed 1 base from V and 0 bases from J, with 8 bases in between. The germline V gene has CDR1 SGHDT and CDR2 YYEEEE. This CDR3 is built from 15 residues.

The chain carries TRBV28 and TRBJ1-4; D may be TRBD1 (6 bases). V was trimmed by 5 bases and J by 6 bases, leaving 16 bases between them. Germline CDR1 and CDR2: MDHEN and SYDVKM. CDR3 length: 15 amino acids. The CDR3 here is CASSPPGGADEKLFF. The DNA of the CDR3 is TGTGCCAGCAGTCCCCCGGGGGGGGCTGATGAAAAACTGTTTTTT. Complete variable domain (other parts from reference TRBV28 and TRBJ1-4): DVKVTQSSRYLVKRTGEKVFLECVQDMDHENMFWYRQDPGLGLRLIYFSYDVKMKEKGDIPEGYSVSREKKERFSLILESASTNQTSMYLCASSPPGGADEKLFFGSGTQLSVL.

This clone is judged medium-sized. The sample has other DNA sequences that encode this CDR3 too. The rearrangement uses TRBV29-1 and TRBJ1-1, with TRBD1 as a possible D gene (6 bases). CDR1 and CDR2 (germline): SQVTM, ANQGSEA. The CDR3 sequence is 14 residues long. Trimming took 4 bases from V and 6 from J, leaving 18 bases between them. CDR3 region: CSVGGAGSRPEAFF. CDR3 nucleotides: TGCAGCGTTGGGGGGGCAGGGAGCAGACCTGAAGCTTTCTTT.

In its sample, this clone was seen once. The gene calls are TRBV10-3 and TRBJ2-1, with 7 bases fitting TRBD1. V trimming: 10 bases; J trimming: 5 bases; junction bases outside the gene matches: 14. Germline V lookup: CDR1 ENHRY, CDR2 SYGVKD. This CDR3 is built from 15 residues. CDR3 bases: TGTGCCACCATTAAAGCCGGGACAGAAAACAATGAGCAGTTCTTC. It codes for CATIKAGTENNEQFF.

The V call is TRBV10-3, the J call TRBJ2-1; D remains unclear. Germline V lookup: CDR1 ENHRY, CDR2 SYGVKD. This CDR3 contains 16 residues. V was pared by 0 bases and J by 5 bases, with 14 bases between. CDR3: CAISESPTYLNNEQFF. CDR3 DNA sequence: TGTGCCATCAGTGAGTCCCCAACCTACCTCAACAATGAGCAGTTCTTC.

In this sample, this clone turned up a few times. Other DNA sequences within the sample encode an identical CDR3. This chain links TRBV2 with TRBJ1-4, with 7 nucleotides matching TRBD1. This CDR3 region has 14 residues. Trimming removed 6 bases from V and 7 bases from J; junction bases left unmatched: 8. The germline CDR1 and CDR2 sequences are SNHLY and FYNNEI. The CDR3 DNA sequence: TGTGCCAGCAGAGACAGGGTAGGGAGTGAAAAACTGTTTTTT. Amino acid sequence: CASRDRVGSEKLFF.

This clone was picked up a small number of times. Other nucleotide sequences in the sample specify the same CDR3. V gene TRBV19 combines with J gene TRBJ1-2; no clear D. The CDR3 consists of 15 residues. V lost 5 bases and J lost 5, with 18 bases in between. Germline V lookup: CDR1 LNHDA, CDR2 SQIVND (reference sequence). The CDR3 is CASSAPYGGQYGYTF. CDR3 in DNA: TGTGCCAGTAGTGCCCCTTATGGAGGGCAATATGGCTACACCTTC.

The chain combines TRBV7-9 with TRBJ1-2, with a tentative D call TRBD1 (5 bases). Deletions cut 4 bases from V and 5 bases from J, with 11 bases between. The CDR3 loop spans 13 amino acids. Germline CDR1 is SEHNR and CDR2 is FQNEAQ (reference sequence). This CDR3 is CASSSRQTYGYTF. The DNA for the CDR3 is TGTGCCAGCAGCTCTCGACAGACGTATGGCTACACCTTC. The full variable domain, with the rest looked up from reference TRBV7-9 and TRBJ1-2, is DTGVSQNPRHKITKRGQNVTFRCDPISEHNRLYWYRQTLGQGPEFLTYFQNEAQLEKSRLLSDRFSAERPKGSFSTLEIQRTEQGDSAMYLCASSSRQTYGYTFGSGTRLTVV.

This chain links TRBV5-4 with TRBJ2-1; a possible D gene is TRBD2 (5 bases). Germline values: CDR1 SGHNT, CDR2 YYREEE (reference sequence). The V end lost 0 bases, the J end lost 7 bases, and 17 bases lay between the germline ends. The CDR3 length is 16 residues. CDR3 DNA sequence: TGTGCCAGCAGCTTGGCCCCCGAGGGCGGCTCAAATGAGCAGTTCTTC. It specifies CASSLAPEGGSNEQFF.

The rearrangement links TRBV28 to TRBJ2-7; D is perhaps TRBD1 or TRBD2 (5 bases each). Trimming stripped 5 bases from V and 6 bases from J, with 14 bases between. This CDR3 contains 13 residues. The germline gives CDR1 MDHEN, CDR2 SYDVKM. CDR3 bases: TGTGCCAGCAGTCCGAGGGGTTGGGTCGAGCAGTACTTC. It yields the protein CASSPRGWVEQYF. The full variable domain, rest sourced from reference TRBV28 and TRBJ2-7, is DVKVTQSSRYLVKRTGEKVFLECVQDMDHENMFWYRQDPGLGLRLIYFSYDVKMKEKGDIPEGYSVSREKKERFSLILESASTNQTSMYLCASSPRGWVEQYFGPGTRLTVT.

The V gene is TRBV27, the J gene TRBJ2-1; 9 bases map to TRBD2. The germline V gene has CDR1 MNHEY and CDR2 SMNVEV (reference sequence). The CDR3 length is 16 residues. J was trimmed by 6 bases and V by 3 bases; bases with no gene match: 9. The CDR3 DNA is TGTGCCAGCAGTTTCGCGACTAGCGGAGGGGGCAATGAGCAGTTCTTC. Translation gives CASSFATSGGGNEQFF.

The rearrangement links TRBV7-2 to TRBJ1-3; D remains ambiguous. Trimming stripped 5 bases from V and 4 bases from J, with 12 bases between. The CDR3 covers 14 residues. Germline values: CDR1 SGHTA, CDR2 FQGNSA. The CDR3, as DNA: TGTGCCAGCAGCCAGGACCGTTGGGGAAACACCATATATTTT. Amino acids: CASSQDRWGNTIYF.